Shown below are 5 T cell receptor beta chains from a single sample sequenced in a study of type 1 regulatory T cells. For these receptors, no antigen is known. From the reads, TCRdb called clonotypes with MiXCR, one entry per CDR3 protein. The sample consists of 60,000 to 80,000 distinct CDR3 sequences, 50% to 70% of them appearing once. The sample comprised cultured T cells, either the whole culture or a sorted T cell fraction (not recorded which). Subset here: Tr1-enriched cell product generated in vitro against host alloantigens. These receptor sequences come from a human donor in good health.

As for this clonotype: The junction departs from germline at one end; a sequencing error may be responsible. The gene calls are TRBV18 and TRBJ1-1; D gene ambiguous. CDR1 is KGHSH and CDR2 is LQKENI in the germline V gene. The CDR3 extends over 14 amino acids. The DNA of the CDR3 is TGTACCAGCTCACCACGGTCAGGGAACACTGAAGCTTTCTTT. This translates into CTSSPRSGNTEAFF.

The chain recombines TRBV5-1 with TRBJ1-2; D is ambiguous. Germline V gene data show CDR1 as SGHRS and CDR2 as YFSETQ. The CDR3 is 14 amino acids. V dropped 6 bases and J dropped 6 bases, with 18 bases sitting between them. The chain's CDR3 is CASTVEGSGHGYTF. The CDR3 DNA reads as TGCGCCAGCACGGTCGAGGGTTCGGGCCATGGCTACACCTTC.

Only a few counts were recorded for this clonotype. The chain has TRBV20-1 and TRBJ1-1, with 7 bases fitting TRBD1. V trimming: 0 bases; J trimming: 5 bases; junction bases outside the gene matches: 3. The germline gives CDR1 DFQATT, CDR2 SNEGSKA (reference sequence). The length of the CDR3 is 13 residues. CDR3 DNA: TGCAGTGCTAGAGAAGACAGGGAAACTGAAGCTTTCTTT. Its protein product is CSAREDRETEAFF.

The chain links TRBV12-3 or TRBV12-4 to TRBJ2-2, with unresolved D. This CDR3 is 18 amino acids long. V gave up 6 bases and J gave up 0 bases, with 20 bases separating them. The CDR3 reads CASSIMPGMHSNTGELFF. The CDR3 nucleotides are TGTGCCAGCAGCATAATGCCTGGGATGCATTCGAACACCGGGGAGCTGTTTTTT.

Only a few counts were recorded for this clonotype. The J gene is TRBJ2-1, the V gene TRBV7-3, with 12 bases lining up with TRBD2. This CDR3 comprises 16 residues. V lost 3 bases to trimming and J lost 6 bases; unmatched junction nucleotides: 6. Germline-derived CDR1 and CDR2 are SGHTA and FQGTGA. The CDR3 DNA follows: TGTGCCAGCAGCTTTGGAGGACTAGCGGGAACCAATGAGCAGTTCTTC. The encoded protein is CASSFGGLAGTNEQFF. Full variable domain (missing parts from reference TRBV7-3 and TRBJ2-1): GAGVSQTPSNKVTEKGKYVELRCDPISGHTALYWYRQSLGQGPEFLIYFQGTGAADDSGLPNDRFFAVRPEGSVSTLKIQRTERGDSAVYLCASSFGGLAGTNEQFFGPGTRLTVL.